A single sample gave rise to the 19 T cell receptor beta chains below, sequenced in a study of cytomegalovirus exposure and HLA in healthy donors. 60 Vbeta and 13 Jbeta primers were used in PCR. The data were produced by immunoSEQ multiplex PCR, yet TCRdb's version contains in-frame clones alone and is incomplete. The table lists approximately 170,000 clones, around 85% of them singletons, with 1% in the top ten. Sequenced sample: PBMCs. All receptors derive from a boy aged 2 to 10 in good health and CMV-seronegative.

The V and J genes are TRBV5-1 and TRBJ2-1; TRBD2 agrees at 8 bases. Germline loops: CDR1 SGHRS, CDR2 YFSETQ. The CDR3 consists of 14 residues. V lost 4 bases and J lost 6; bases outside the gene matches: 6. CDR3 sequence reads: CASSPPTSANEQFF. In DNA form, the CDR3 reads TGCGCCAGCAGCCCACCGACTAGCGCCAATGAGCAGTTCTTC.

The V call is TRBV28, the J call TRBJ1-3; 8 nucleotides align to TRBD1. Germline V gives CDR1 MDHEN, CDR2 SYDVKM. The ends lost 5 bases at V and 6 bases at J; junction bases unmatched: 6. The CDR3 has 14 residues. Here the CDR3 DNA reads TGTGCCAGCAGTGGACAGGGTCGGGAAAACACCATATATTTT. Translated: CASSGQGRENTIYF.

The chain combines TRBV5-4 with TRBJ2-5, with D perhaps matching TRBD1 (5 bases). With 0 bases removed from V and 5 bases from J, the gap between germline ends came to 14 bases. This CDR3 is built from 15 residues. Looked up from germline, CDR1 is SGHNT and CDR2 is YYREEE (reference sequence). The CDR3 protein is CASSLARDVIETQYF. The CDR3 coding sequence is TGTGCCAGCAGCTTGGCCAGGGATGTAATTGAGACCCAGTACTTC.

The rearrangement links TRBV7-2 to TRBJ1-3; a weak D match, TRBD1 (6 bases). The V end was cut by 1 base, the J end by 1 base, with 14 bases between. Germline CDR1 and CDR2: SGHTA and FQGNSA. The CDR3 totals 17 residues. CDR3 sequence (DNA): TGTGCCAGCAGCTTAGTTCTGGGGGCTTCATCTGGAAACACCATATATTTT. Translating it yields CASSLVLGASSGNTIYF.

This chain connects TRBV7-6 to TRBJ2-1; 9 nucleotides agree with TRBD2. Per germline, CDR1 SGHVS and CDR2 FNYEAQ. The CDR3 contains 17 residues. V shed 1 base, J shed 0 bases, and the junction held 4 bases outside the gene matches. CDR3 region: CASSLVAGGSSYNEQFF. CDR3 nucleotides: TGTGCCAGCAGCTTAGTCGCGGGGGGGAGCTCCTACAATGAGCAGTTCTTC.

The CDR3 spells CASKLAGTYSQFF. The CDR3 DNA sequence: TGTGCCAGCAAACTAGCGGGAACGTACTCCCAGTTCTTC. V gene TRBV27 combines with J gene TRBJ2-1; 10 bases align to TRBD2. V dropped 7 bases and J dropped 13; count of bases not matched to a gene: 10. The germline V gene has CDR1 MNHEY and CDR2 SMNVEV (reference sequence). The CDR3 runs to 13 residues.

The CDR3 reads CASSPGTGRDTGELFF. The CDR3 bases are TGTGCCAGCAGCCCCGGGACAGGGCGGGACACCGGGGAGCTGTTTTTT. This chain joins TRBV5-4 and TRBJ2-2; the match to TRBD1 covers 9 bases. The CDR3 runs to 16 residues. Germline lookup yields CDR1 SGHNT and CDR2 YYREEE (reference sequence). The V segment lost 4 bases and the J segment 3 bases; nucleotides outside the gene matches: 7.

This chain uses TRBV5-1 with TRBJ2-5; 8 bases match TRBD1. The CDR3 runs 19 residues. The germline CDR1 and CDR2 sequences are SGHRS and YFSETQ. J gave up 4 bases and V 3 bases, and 20 bases lay outside the gene matches. The CDR3 loop reads CASSYNVRRPKGTGETQYF. The DNA of the CDR3 is TGCGCCAGCAGCTATAATGTCCGCCGTCCGAAGGGGACAGGAGAGACCCAGTACTTC.

This chain joins TRBV10-3 and TRBJ1-2; maybe TRBD1 (6 bases). The CDR3 is made up of 15 amino acids. Between the trimmed V and J ends, which lost 4 bases and 3 bases, there was a span of 15 bases. Germline CDR1 ENHRY, CDR2 SYGVKD. The chain's CDR3 is CAISGGGAADYGYTF. The CDR3 nucleotides are TGTGCCATCAGTGGGGGGGGCGCAGCGGACTATGGCTACACCTTC.

This chain connects TRBV11-2 to TRBJ1-1; D gene uncertain. V lost 3 bases, J lost 2 bases, and 7 bases lay in between. The CDR3 runs 13 residues. CDR1 is SGHAT, CDR2 FQNNGV, per germline. The CDR3 nucleotides read TGTGCCAGCAGCTTCGGCGGCAACACTGAAGCTTTCTTT. It translates to CASSFGGNTEAFF.

The chain has TRBV25-1 and TRBJ2-3, with D perhaps matching TRBD1 (6 bases). The CDR3 extends over 14 amino acids. Trimming cost V 4 bases and J 2 bases, with 10 bases left between them. Germline values: CDR1 MGHDK, CDR2 SYGVNS. The CDR3 nucleotides read TGTGCCAGCAGTGCGACAGGCCCCACAGATACGCAGTATTTT. It specifies CASSATGPTDTQYF.

The CDR3 DNA sequence: TGCGCCAGCAGCGCGGGGACTACTGGTATGTCGCAGTATTTT. Protein product: CASSAGTTGMSQYF. V gene TRBV5-1 combines with J gene TRBJ2-3, with TRBD2 identical over 7 bases. The CDR3 runs 14 residues. Germline lookup yields CDR1 SGHRS and CDR2 YFSETQ. With 4 bases clipped from V and 10 bases from J, the junction kept 12 bases outside the gene matches.

This sequence joins TRBV14 and TRBJ1-3; D ambiguous. The V end was cut by 6 bases, the J end by 3 bases, with 15 bases between. This CDR3 spans 15 amino acids. Germline values: CDR1 SGHDN, CDR2 FVKESK. The CDR3 nucleotides read TGTGCCAGCAGTCCCGACATCAGTCGTGGAAACACCATATATTTT. Residues: CASSPDISRGNTIYF.

The V and J genes are TRBV2 and TRBJ2-1; D gene unclear. This CDR3 spans 11 amino acids. The germline V and J ends were trimmed by 5 bases and 8 bases, with 7 bases remaining between them. CDR1 and CDR2 (germline): SNHLY, FYNNEI. CDR3 coding DNA: TGTGCCAGCAGTAGTCGGTATGAGCAGTTCTTC. Translation gives CASSSRYEQFF.

The V and J genes are TRBV30 and TRBJ2-1; possible D gene TRBD1, 5 bases. The CDR3 covers 15 residues. V was pared by 0 bases and J by 1 base, with 10 bases between. Germline V CDR1 and CDR2: GTSNPN, SVGIG (reference sequence). The CDR3 region is CAWSVPQGSYNEQFF. As DNA, the CDR3 is TGTGCCTGGAGTGTCCCCCAGGGTTCCTACAATGAGCAGTTCTTC. The full variable domain, in which reference TRBV30 and TRBJ2-1 provide the parts outside the CDR3, is SQTIHQWPATLVQPVGSPLSLECTVEGTSNPNLYWYRQAAGRGLQLLFYSVGIGQISSEVPQNLSASRPQDRQFILSSKKLLLSDSGFYLCAWSVPQGSYNEQFFGPGTRLTVL.

The J gene is TRBJ2-1, the V gene TRBV7-9; 8 bases are a match to TRBD2. Looked up from germline, CDR1 is SEHNR and CDR2 is FQNEAQ (reference sequence). Unmatched junction bases numbered 8, after V lost 5 bases and J lost 2 bases. The CDR3 length is 16 residues. CDR3 nucleotide sequence: TGTGCCAGCAGCCCCAATAGCGGGAAAACCTACAATGAGCAGTTCTTC. Encoded protein: CASSPNSGKTYNEQFF.

CDR3 residues: CGMWQGGREQYF. CDR3 DNA: TGCGGAATGTGGCAGGGGGGACGCGAGCAGTACTTC. The rearrangement joins TRBV10-2 to TRBJ2-7; D is perhaps TRBD1 (7 bases). The CDR3 runs 12 residues. Per the germline V gene, CDR1 is WSHSY and CDR2 is SAAADI.

The gene calls are TRBV28 and TRBJ1-5, with 11 bases aligning to TRBD1. Germline V lookup: CDR1 MDHEN, CDR2 SYDVKM. Trimming at V came to 5 bases and at J to 4 bases, leaving 7 bases not matched to a gene. CDR3 length: 16 amino acids. CDR3: CASSPRGTGGNQPQHF. In nucleotides, the CDR3 is TGTGCCAGCAGTCCCAGGGGGACAGGGGGAAATCAGCCCCAGCATTTT. Supplemented by reference TRBV28 and TRBJ1-5, the full variable domain reads DVKVTQSSRYLVKRTGEKVFLECVQDMDHENMFWYRQDPGLGLRLIYFSYDVKMKEKGDIPEGYSVSREKKERFSLILESASTNQTSMYLCASSPRGTGGNQPQHFGDGTRLSIL.

The chain joins TRBV5-1 to TRBJ2-1; D uncertain. Germline V gene data show CDR1 as SGHRS and CDR2 as YFSETQ. This CDR3 is built from 13 residues. With 1 base removed from V and 10 bases from J, the gap between germline ends came to 12 bases. The CDR3 loop is CASSLSSPQEQFF. In DNA, the CDR3 is TGCGCCAGCAGCTTGAGTAGCCCTCAGGAGCAGTTCTTC.